The present T cell receptor (beta chain) was sequenced within a study of beta chain features in type 1 diabetes (dated by TCRdb to the late 2010s). About the investigation overall: No differences in mean age, gender distribution, total cell number or subset yield were found between patients and healthy donors. A total of about 100 million sorted cells were examined across all samples, and RNA yield correlated strongly with the number of cells per subset. The study compared TCRB repertoires of sorted circulating CD4+ T cell subsets between recently diagnosed type 1 diabetes patients and matched healthy donors. Whereas all 30 or so donors provided naive and central memory subsets, regulatory and stem cell-like memory subsets were isolated from just 8 patients and roughly eight healthy donors. General conclusions and limits of the study: Naive, central memory and regulatory TCRB repertoires appeared to be more alike among patients than among healthy donors. Shorter templates might be favored by PCR, yet because patient and control samples were amplified and corrected together, any such skew would affect both groups equally. Type 1 diabetes patients showed a moderate but significant shortening of TCRB CDR3 length in all four CD4+ subsets. At VDJ recombination sites, patients with type 1 diabetes made fewer insertions and deleted more nucleotides, a pattern implying thymic rearrangement abnormalities. Because cDNA was sequenced instead of genomic DNA, activated cells with high expression could be over-represented, although the groups did not differ in activation or CD3 levels. Because the HLA sub-analyses included only small numbers of individuals, any influence of HLA type on TCRB rearrangement was left unresolved.

About this clone itself: No cognate antigen has been identified for it. Base qualities were left out, and no much larger clone turns up one base away.

CDR1 and CDR2 (SGHVS, FQNEAQ) derive from the germline V gene. Including cysteine and phenylalanine, the CDR3 has 16 amino acids. The sequence is cut down to CDR3 DNA, 48 bases in frame from base 1. Germline trimming: 5 bases from V, 1 base from J; junction bases outside gene matches: 4. A single peripheral blood draw of around 0.11 L on average was collected from each donor into heparinised tubes. Naive, central memory, regulatory and stem cell-like memory CD4+ T cells were sorted on a BD FACSAria II using a panel including CD45RO, CCR7, CD25, CD127, CD95 and CD27. Every sorted population had a purity above 98%. PBMCs were separated immediately by Lymphoprep density gradient centrifugation and were stained directly, without being cultured. So that batch effects would be minimized, each experiment stained and sorted samples in pairs, pairing one healthy donor with one patient. All of the isolated RNA was reverse transcribed with the High Capacity cDNA Reverse Transcription Kit, so expressed TCRB transcripts were sequenced. Naive, central memory and regulatory T cell samples underwent deep immunoSEQ sequencing, averaging around 3.7 million total reads per sample. After sorted cells were lysed in RLT buffer, RNA was extracted with DNase-treated RNeasy Micro or Mini kits, with the choice depending on cell number. Each cell subset was processed separately to prevent cross-contamination, with patient and healthy donor samples processed together. The immunoSEQ multiplex PCR was used to amplify TCRB sequences from cDNA, generating 87-bp fragments that spanned the CDR3 region. Amplicons were sequenced on the Illumina HiSeq platform. The authors' pipeline ran thus. PCR bias was computationally corrected using synthetic template baselines, reads within Hamming distance 2 were collapsed, and singletons that could not be merged were discarded. Reads were aligned to IMGT to assign V, D and J genes, CDR3 length, and insertions or deletions at six rearrangement sites. Clonotype counts were normalized to sorted cell number within each subset before computing true diversity and Gini coefficients with the tcR R package. The overlap coefficient, calculated on TCRB nucleotide sequences, was used to quantify repertoire sharing. As a proxy for the pre-selection repertoire, out-of-frame TCRB sequences from naive cells were analyzed. What TCRdb holds here is the immuneACCESS table cut down to in-frame rearrangements. Part of the clones is not present; checked against another copy, under half of the missing clones reflect an unresolved V gene, and the others are unexplained. V and J calls plus clone size are reproduced from that table; the DNA served to infer D and trimming. This sample comprises a few hundred thousand clones, around 9.9% of them detected only once. The leading ten clones occupy more than 0.015% of the sample.

The V and J genes are TRBV7-8 and TRBJ2-2, with 10 middle bases fitting TRBD2. Sequenced: naive CD4+ T cells from blood. The cell subset or site label on this specimen signifies: true naive CD4+ T cells. The TCR originated in a young man with type 1 diabetes. DNA sequence: TGTGCCAGCAGCCTCCGGACTAGCGGGAACACCGGGGAGCTGTTTTTT. It codes for CASSLRTSGNTGELFF.